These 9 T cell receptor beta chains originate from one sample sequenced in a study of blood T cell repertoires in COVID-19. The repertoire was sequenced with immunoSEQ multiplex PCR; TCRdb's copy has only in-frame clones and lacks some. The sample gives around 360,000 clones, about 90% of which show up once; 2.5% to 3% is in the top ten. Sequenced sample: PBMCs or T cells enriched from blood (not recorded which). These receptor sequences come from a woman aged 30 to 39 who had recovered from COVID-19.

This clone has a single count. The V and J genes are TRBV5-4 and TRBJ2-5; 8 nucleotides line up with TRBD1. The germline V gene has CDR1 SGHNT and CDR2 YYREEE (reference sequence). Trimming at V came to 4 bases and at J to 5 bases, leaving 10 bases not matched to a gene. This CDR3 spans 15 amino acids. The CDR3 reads CASSTLDRGRETQYF. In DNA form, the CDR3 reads TGTGCCAGCAGCACCTTAGACAGGGGACGGGAGACCCAGTACTTC.

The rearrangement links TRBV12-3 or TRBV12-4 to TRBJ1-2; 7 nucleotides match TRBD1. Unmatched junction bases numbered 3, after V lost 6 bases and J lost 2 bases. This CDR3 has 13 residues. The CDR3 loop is CASSQGQNYGYTF. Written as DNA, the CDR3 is TGTGCCAGCAGCCAGGGACAGAACTATGGCTACACCTTC.

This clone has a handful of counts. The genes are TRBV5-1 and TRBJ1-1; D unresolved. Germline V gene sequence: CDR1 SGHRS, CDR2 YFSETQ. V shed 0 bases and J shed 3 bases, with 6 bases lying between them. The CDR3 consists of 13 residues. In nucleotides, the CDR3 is TGCGCCAGCAGCTTGGCGGGTTACACTGAAGCTTTCTTT. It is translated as CASSLAGYTEAFF.

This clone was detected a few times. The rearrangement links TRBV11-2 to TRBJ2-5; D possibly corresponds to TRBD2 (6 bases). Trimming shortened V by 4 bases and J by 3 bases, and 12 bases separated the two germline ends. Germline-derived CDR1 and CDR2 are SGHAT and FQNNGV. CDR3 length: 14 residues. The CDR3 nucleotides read TGTGCCAGCAGCTCGGGGAGGATTAAAGAGACCCAGTACTTC. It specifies CASSSGRIKETQYF.

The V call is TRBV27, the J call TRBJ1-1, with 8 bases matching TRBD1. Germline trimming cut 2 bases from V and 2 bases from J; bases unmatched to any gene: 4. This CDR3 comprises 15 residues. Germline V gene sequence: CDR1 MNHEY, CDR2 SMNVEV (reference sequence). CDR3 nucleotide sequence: TGTGCCAGCAGTTTAAACAGGGGGTCTAACACTGAAGCTTTCTTT. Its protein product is CASSLNRGSNTEAFF.

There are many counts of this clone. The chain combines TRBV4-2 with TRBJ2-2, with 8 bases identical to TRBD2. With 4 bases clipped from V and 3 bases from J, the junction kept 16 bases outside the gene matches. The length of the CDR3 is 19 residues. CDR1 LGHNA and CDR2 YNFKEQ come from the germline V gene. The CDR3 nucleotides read TGTGCCAGCAGCCCGATGGTAGGCGGGGGGCCTCCGGACACCGGGGAGCTGTTTTTT. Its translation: CASSPMVGGGPPDTGELFF.

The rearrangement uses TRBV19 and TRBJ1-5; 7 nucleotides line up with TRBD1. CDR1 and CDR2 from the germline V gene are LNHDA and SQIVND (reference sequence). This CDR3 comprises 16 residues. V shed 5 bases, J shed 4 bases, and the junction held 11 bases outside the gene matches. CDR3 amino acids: CASSVQGPRRNQPQHF. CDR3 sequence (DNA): TGTGCCAGTAGTGTACAGGGGCCCCGTAGGAATCAGCCCCAGCATTTT.

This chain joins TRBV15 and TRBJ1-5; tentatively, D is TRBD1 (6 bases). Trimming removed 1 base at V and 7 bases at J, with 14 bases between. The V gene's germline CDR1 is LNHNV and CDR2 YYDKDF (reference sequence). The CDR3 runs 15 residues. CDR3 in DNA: TGTGCCACCAGCAGAGGGGAGGGGGGAGGACAGCCCCAGCATTTT. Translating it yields CATSRGEGGGQPQHF.

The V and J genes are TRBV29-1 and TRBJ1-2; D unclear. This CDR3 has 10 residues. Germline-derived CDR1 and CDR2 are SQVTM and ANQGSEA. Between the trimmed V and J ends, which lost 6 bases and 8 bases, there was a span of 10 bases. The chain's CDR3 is CSVTSGGYTF. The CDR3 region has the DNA TGCAGCGTAACAAGTGGCGGCTACACCTTC.